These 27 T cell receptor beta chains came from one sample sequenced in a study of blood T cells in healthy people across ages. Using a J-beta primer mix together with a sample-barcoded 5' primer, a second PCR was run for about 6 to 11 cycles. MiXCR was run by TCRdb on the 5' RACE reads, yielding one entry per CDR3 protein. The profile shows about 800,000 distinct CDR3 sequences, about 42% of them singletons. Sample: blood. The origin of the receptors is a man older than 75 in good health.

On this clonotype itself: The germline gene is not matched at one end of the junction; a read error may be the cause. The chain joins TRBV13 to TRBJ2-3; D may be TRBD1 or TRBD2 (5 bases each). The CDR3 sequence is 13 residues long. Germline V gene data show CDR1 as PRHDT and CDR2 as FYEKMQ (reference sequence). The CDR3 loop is CDSSSGTTDTQYF. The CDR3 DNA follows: TGTGACAGCAGCTCCGGGACCACAGATACGCAGTATTTT.

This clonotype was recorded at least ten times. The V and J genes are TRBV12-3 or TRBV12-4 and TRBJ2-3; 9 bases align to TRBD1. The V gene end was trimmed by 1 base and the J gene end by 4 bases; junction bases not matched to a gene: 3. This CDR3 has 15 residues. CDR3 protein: CASSLGQGDPDTQYF. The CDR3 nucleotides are TGTGCCAGCAGTTTAGGACAGGGGGACCCAGATACGCAGTATTTT.

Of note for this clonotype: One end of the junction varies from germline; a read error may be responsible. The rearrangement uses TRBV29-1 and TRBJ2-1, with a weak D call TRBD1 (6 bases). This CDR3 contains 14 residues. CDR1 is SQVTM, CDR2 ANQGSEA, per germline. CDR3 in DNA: TGCAGTGTTGACAGGACGGCGACCTACAATGAGCAGTTCTTC. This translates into CSVDRTATYNEQFF.

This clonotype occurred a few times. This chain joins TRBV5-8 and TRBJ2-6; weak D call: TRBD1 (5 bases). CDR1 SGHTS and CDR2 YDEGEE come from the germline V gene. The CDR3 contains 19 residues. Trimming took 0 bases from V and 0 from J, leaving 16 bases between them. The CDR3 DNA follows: TGTGCCAGCAGCTTGGGCGTCAGGGCCGCCTTCTCTGGGGCCAACGTCCTGACTTTC. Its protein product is CASSLGVRAAFSGANVLTF.

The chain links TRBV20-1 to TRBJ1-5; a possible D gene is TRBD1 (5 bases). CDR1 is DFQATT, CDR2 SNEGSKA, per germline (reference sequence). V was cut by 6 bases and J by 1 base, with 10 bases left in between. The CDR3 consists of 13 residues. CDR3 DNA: TGCAGTGCCGGGGCGGGGAGCAATCAGCCCCAGCATTTT. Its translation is CSAGAGSNQPQHF.

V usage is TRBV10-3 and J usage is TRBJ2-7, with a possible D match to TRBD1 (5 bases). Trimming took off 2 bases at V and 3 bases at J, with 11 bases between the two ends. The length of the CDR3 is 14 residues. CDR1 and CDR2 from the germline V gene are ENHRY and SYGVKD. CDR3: CAISEPDTIYEQYF. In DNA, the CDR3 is TGTGCCATCAGTGAGCCGGACACGATCTACGAGCAGTACTTC.

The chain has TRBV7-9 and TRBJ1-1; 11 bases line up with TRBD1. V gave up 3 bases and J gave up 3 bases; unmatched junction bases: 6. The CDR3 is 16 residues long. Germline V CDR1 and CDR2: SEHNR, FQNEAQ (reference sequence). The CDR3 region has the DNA TGTGCCAGCAGCTTCCGGACAGGGGGCGCGGACACTGAAGCTTTCTTT. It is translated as CASSFRTGGADTEAFF.

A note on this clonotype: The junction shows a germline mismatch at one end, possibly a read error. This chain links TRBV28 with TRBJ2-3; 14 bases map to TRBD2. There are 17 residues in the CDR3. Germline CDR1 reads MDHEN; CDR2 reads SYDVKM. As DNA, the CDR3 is TGTGCCTGCAGTCAACCTGGGACTAGCGGGAGAGGGGATACGCAGTATTTT. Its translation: CACSQPGTSGRGDTQYF.

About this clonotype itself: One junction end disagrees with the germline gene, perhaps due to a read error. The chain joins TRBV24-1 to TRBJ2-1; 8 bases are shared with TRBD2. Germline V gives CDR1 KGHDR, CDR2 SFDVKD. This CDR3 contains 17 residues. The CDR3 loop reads CAASDQTSVSSYNEQFF. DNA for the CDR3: TGTGCCGCCAGTGACCAGACTAGCGTAAGCTCCTACAATGAGCAGTTCTTC.

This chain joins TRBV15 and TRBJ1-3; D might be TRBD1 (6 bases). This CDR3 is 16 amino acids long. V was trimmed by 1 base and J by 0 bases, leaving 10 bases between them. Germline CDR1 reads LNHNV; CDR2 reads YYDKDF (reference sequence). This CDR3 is CATSRGWGASGNTIYF. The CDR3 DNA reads TGTGCCACCAGCAGAGGTTGGGGGGCCTCTGGAAACACCATATATTTT.

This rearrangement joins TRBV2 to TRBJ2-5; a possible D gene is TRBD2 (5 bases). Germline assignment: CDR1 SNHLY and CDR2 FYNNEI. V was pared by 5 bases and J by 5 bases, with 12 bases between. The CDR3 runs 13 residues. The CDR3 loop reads CASSHRWEETQYF. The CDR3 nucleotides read TGTGCCAGCAGTCATCGTTGGGAGGAGACCCAGTACTTC.

Here the CDR3 reads CASHRGMYQETQYF. CDR3 coding DNA: TGCGCCAGCCACCGGGGAATGTACCAAGAGACCCAGTACTTC. The V call is TRBV5-1, the J call TRBJ2-5; a weak D match, TRBD2 (5 bases). The germline V gene encodes CDR1 SGHRS and CDR2 YFSETQ. V was cut by 7 bases and J by 0 bases, with 13 bases left in between. The CDR3 is 14 residues long.

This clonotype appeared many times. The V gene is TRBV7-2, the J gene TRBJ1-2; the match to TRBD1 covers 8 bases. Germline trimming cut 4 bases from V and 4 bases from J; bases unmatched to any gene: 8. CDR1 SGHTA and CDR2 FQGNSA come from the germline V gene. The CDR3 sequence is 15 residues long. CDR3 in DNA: TGTGCCAGCAGCTACCAGGACAGGGCGCTCTATGGCTACACCTTC. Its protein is CASSYQDRALYGYTF.

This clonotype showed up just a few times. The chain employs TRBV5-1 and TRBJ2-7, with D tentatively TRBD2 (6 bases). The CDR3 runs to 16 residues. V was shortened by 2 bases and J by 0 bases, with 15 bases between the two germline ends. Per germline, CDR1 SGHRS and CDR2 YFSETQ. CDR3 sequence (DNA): TGCGCCAGCAGCTTTTTAGTAAGGACTACCTCCTACGAGCAGTACTTC. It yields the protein CASSFLVRTTSYEQYF.

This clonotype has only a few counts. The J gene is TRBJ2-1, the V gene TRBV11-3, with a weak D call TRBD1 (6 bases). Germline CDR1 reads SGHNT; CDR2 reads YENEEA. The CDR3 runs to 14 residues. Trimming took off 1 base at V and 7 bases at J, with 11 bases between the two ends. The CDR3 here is CASSLVGGQNEQFF. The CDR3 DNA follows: TGTGCCAGCAGCTTAGTAGGAGGACAGAATGAGCAGTTCTTC. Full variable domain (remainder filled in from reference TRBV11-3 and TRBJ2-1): EAGVVQSPRYKIIEKKQPVAFWCNPISGHNTLYWYLQNLGQGPELLIRYENEEAVDDSQLPKDRFSAERLKGVDSTLKIQPAELGDSAVYLCASSLVGGQNEQFFGPGTRLTVL.

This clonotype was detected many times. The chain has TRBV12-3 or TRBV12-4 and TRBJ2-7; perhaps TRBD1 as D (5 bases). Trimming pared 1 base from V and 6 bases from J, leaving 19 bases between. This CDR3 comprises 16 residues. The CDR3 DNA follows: TGTGCCAGCAGTTTAGTTCTTACAGGATCTTCGGCCGAGCAGTACTTC. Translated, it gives CASSLVLTGSSAEQYF.

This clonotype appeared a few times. Here the CDR3 reads CASSSQGSAKNIQYF. CDR3 bases: TGTGCCAGCAGCTCGCAGGGAAGCGCCAAAAACATTCAGTACTTC. The rearrangement uses TRBV7-2 and TRBJ2-4; the D gene is possibly TRBD1 (5 bases). Deletions cut 4 bases from V and 1 base from J, with 11 bases between. Germline loops: CDR1 SGHTA, CDR2 FQGNSA. This CDR3 comprises 15 residues.

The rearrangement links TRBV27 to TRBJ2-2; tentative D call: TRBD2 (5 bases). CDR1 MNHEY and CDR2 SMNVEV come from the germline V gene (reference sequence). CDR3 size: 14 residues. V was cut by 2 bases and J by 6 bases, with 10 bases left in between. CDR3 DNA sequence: TGTGCCAGCAGTTTAGGGAGTAATCCCGGGGAGCTGTTTTTT. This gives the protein CASSLGSNPGELFF.

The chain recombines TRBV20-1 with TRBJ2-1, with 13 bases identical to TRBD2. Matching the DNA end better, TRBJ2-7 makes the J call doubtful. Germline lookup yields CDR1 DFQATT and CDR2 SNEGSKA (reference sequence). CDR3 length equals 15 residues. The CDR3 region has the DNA TGCAGTGCAACTAGCGGGAGGGAACTCTACAATGAGCAGTACTTC. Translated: CSATSGRELYNEQYF.

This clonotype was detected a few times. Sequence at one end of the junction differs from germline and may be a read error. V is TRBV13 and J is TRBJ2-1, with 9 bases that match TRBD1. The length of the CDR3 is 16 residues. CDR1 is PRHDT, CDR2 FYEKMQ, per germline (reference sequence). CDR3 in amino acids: CACSFPRTGVENEQFF. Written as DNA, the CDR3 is TGTGCCTGCAGCTTCCCCCGGACAGGGGTGGAAAATGAGCAGTTCTTC.

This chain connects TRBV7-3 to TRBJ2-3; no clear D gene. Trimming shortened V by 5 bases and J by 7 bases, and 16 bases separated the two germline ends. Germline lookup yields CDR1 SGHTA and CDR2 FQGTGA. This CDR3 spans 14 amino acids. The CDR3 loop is CASSLRSSDYTQYF. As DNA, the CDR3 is TGTGCCAGCAGCCTACGGTCTTCGGATTATACGCAGTATTTT.

The CDR3 nucleotides are TGTGCCAGCAGTGAACTAGCGGCCAAAAATGAGCAGTTCTTC. Residues: CASSELAAKNEQFF. This chain uses TRBV6-1 with TRBJ2-1; 7 bases align to TRBD2. V lost 2 bases and J lost 7; bases outside the gene matches: 5. The V gene's germline CDR1 is MNHNS and CDR2 SASEGT. This CDR3 contains 14 residues.

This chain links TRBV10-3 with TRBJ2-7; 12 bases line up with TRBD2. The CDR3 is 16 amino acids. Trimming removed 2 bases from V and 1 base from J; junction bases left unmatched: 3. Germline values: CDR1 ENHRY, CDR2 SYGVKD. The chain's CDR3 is CAISETSGRRSYEQYF. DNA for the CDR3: TGTGCCATCAGTGAGACTAGCGGGAGGAGGTCCTACGAGCAGTACTTC.

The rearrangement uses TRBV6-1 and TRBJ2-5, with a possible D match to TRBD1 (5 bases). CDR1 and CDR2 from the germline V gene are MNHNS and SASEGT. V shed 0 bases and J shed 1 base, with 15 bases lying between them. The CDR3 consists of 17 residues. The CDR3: CASSEARQRLTQETQYF. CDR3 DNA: TGTGCCAGCAGTGAAGCAAGACAGAGATTAACCCAAGAGACCCAGTACTTC.

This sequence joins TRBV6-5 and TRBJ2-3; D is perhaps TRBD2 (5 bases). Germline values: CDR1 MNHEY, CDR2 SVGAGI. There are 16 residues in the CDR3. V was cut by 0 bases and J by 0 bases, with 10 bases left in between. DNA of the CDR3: TGTGCCAGCAGTTACTCGAGCAGCGGAAGCACAGATACGCAGTATTTT. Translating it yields CASSYSSSGSTDTQYF.

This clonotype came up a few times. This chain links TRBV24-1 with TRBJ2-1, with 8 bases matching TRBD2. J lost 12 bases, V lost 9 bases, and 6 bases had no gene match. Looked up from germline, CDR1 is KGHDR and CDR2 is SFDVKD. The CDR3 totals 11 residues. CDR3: CATSQRGLQFF. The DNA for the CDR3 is TGTGCCACCTCCCAGCGGGGGCTGCAGTTCTTC.

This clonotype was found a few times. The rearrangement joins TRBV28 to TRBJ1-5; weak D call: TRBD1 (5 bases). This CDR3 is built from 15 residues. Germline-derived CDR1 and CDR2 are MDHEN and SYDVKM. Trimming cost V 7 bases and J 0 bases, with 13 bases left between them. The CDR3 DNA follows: TGTGCCAGCAAGAGGGGTGGGGATAGCAATCAGCCCCAGCATTTT. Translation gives CASKRGGDSNQPQHF.